This T cell receptor (beta chain) was recorded in a study of blood T cells in healthy people across ages. Trimming shortened V by 5 bases and J by 8 bases, and 23 bases separated the two germline ends. The CDR3 covers 16 residues. Germline V CDR1 and CDR2: SGHRS, YFSETQ. Primed by a sample-barcoded 5' primer and a J-beta primer mix, a second PCR proceeded for about 6 to 11 cycles. TCRdb independently ran MiXCR on the 5' RACE reads; one entry per CDR3 protein. The sample has approximately 800,000 distinct CDR3 sequences; approximately 53% are singletons. This clonotype was seen a handful of times. The chain carries TRBV5-1 and TRBJ2-4, with D possibly matching TRBD2 (6 bases). Specimen: blood. This receptor was taken from an older man in good health. CDR3 coding DNA: TGCGCCAGCAGTTCCGAGGCGGGAAAATTGGTTGACATTCAGTACTTC. As protein: CASSSEAGKLVDIQYF.